The following is a T cell receptor (beta chain) sequence with its context. With V trimmed by 3 bases and J by 4 bases, 8 bases remained unmatched. The CDR3 runs 16 residues. Germline V lookup: CDR1 LNHDA, CDR2 SQIVND (reference sequence). This record comes from a study of blood T cell repertoires in COVID-19. Those who participated ranged in age from roughly 18 to 89 years and resided in 20 to 25 US areas. Participant-reported clinical history was the basis for cohort assignment. As originally analysed: It was from reference gene primer amplification that nucleated cell counts were estimated. Produced via immunoSEQ multiplex PCR; TCRdb's table is partial and in-frame only. Clone size and the V and J calls come from that table; the DNA yielded D and trimming. The sample lists a few hundred thousand clones, approximately 80% occurring once.

The receptor was derived from a woman aged 35 to 49 with acute COVID-19. Sequencing input: PBMCs or T cells enriched from blood (not recorded which). This chain joins TRBV19 and TRBJ1-1; 10 nucleotides match TRBD1. As DNA, the CDR3 is TGTGCCAGTAGTATGACGACAGGGGGCCCGGCCACTGAAGCTTTCTTT. This encodes CASSMTTGGPATEAFF.